The clone carrying this T cell receptor beta chain came up a few times. The entry originates in a study of technical replicates of blood from a few donors. V lost 0 bases and J lost 6, with 18 bases in between. Per germline, CDR1 SEHNR and CDR2 FQNEAQ (reference sequence). The CDR3 is 16 residues long. The assay was immunoSEQ multiplex PCR, and TCRdb's table has in-frame clones only and misses some. The sample has about 69,000 clones, over 80% seen once. The sequencing sample was made of PBMCs. The gene calls are TRBV7-9 and TRBJ2-7, with D possibly matching TRBD1 (6 bases). The clonotype comes from a human donor in good health. Some clones in this sample may be carry-over from other donors' samples. The chain's CDR3 is CASSLAGALKGLEQYF. The CDR3 DNA sequence: TGTGCCAGCAGCTTAGCGGGGGCACTCAAGGGGCTCGAGCAGTACTTC.